Each of the 31 T cell receptor beta chains below was sequenced from the same sample in a study of blood T cell repertoires in COVID-19. The data were produced by immunoSEQ multiplex PCR, yet TCRdb's version contains in-frame clones alone and is incomplete. This sample carries 45,000 or so clones, about 70% of them seen once, and the ten largest clones take under 75%. The sequenced material came from peripheral blood. Receptors were obtained from an elderly man with acute or convalescent COVID-19.

The J gene is TRBJ2-7, the V gene TRBV4-2; TRBD2 agrees at 15 bases. After removal of 1 base from V and 6 bases from J, the junction contained 4 bases not matched to a gene. CDR1 and CDR2 (germline): LGHNA, YNFKEQ. The CDR3 extends over 16 amino acids. The CDR3 reads CASSQGTSGRAGEQYF. In DNA, the CDR3 is TGTGCCAGCAGCCAAGGGACTAGCGGGAGGGCGGGCGAGCAGTACTTC.

This clone was counted once. The chain couples TRBV28 to TRBJ2-3; 15 bases are shared with TRBD2. The CDR3 runs to 18 residues. Germline V gene lookup returns CDR1 MDHEN and CDR2 SYDVKM. Trimming removed 3 bases from V and 2 bases from J; junction bases left unmatched: 6. The CDR3 DNA reads TGTGCCAGCAGTTTGGGACTAGCGGGAGGCCCTCTCACAGATACGCAGTATTTT. It is translated as CASSLGLAGGPLTDTQYF.

The chain recombines TRBV6-6 with TRBJ2-7, with 8 bases lining up with TRBD2. In germline, CDR1 is MNHNY, CDR2 SVGAGI (reference sequence). Trimming cost V 5 bases and J 5 bases; bases outside gene matches: 2. The CDR3 is 12 amino acids. CDR3 loop: CASSNSGNEQYF. Here the CDR3 DNA reads TGTGCCAGCAGTAATAGCGGGAACGAGCAGTACTTC.

The genes are TRBV4-1 and TRBJ2-5, with 7 bases lining up with TRBD2. This CDR3 is built from 15 residues. V dropped 0 bases and J dropped 5; count of bases not matched to a gene: 6. Germline CDR1 and CDR2: MGHRA and YSYEKL. The CDR3 coding sequence is TGCGCCAGCAGCCAAGATGGACTAGTAGGGGAGACCCAGTACTTC. Translated, it gives CASSQDGLVGETQYF.

This clone was seen more than once but under ten times. The chain carries TRBV12-3 or TRBV12-4 and TRBJ1-1; possibly TRBD1 for D (5 bases). The CDR3 sequence is 13 residues long. V lost 5 bases and J lost 1, with 8 bases in between. The DNA for the CDR3 is TGTGCCAGCAGTGACCAGGGGAACACTGAAGCTTTCTTT. It is translated as CASSDQGNTEAFF.

The V gene is TRBV30, the J gene TRBJ1-1, with 7 bases fitting TRBD1. Germline-derived CDR1 and CDR2 are GTSNPN and SVGIG (reference sequence). This CDR3 comprises 14 residues. V trimming: 7 bases; J trimming: 1 base; junction bases outside the gene matches: 9. The CDR3 bases are TGTGCCTTTTCAACAGGGGACAGGAACACTGAAGCTTTCTTT. It translates to CAFSTGDRNTEAFF.

This sequence joins TRBV6-5 and TRBJ2-7; weak D call: TRBD2 (5 bases). V was trimmed by 6 bases and J by 1 base, leaving 10 bases between them. Germline values: CDR1 MNHEY, CDR2 SVGAGI. The CDR3 spans 13 residues. As DNA, the CDR3 is TGTGCCAGCAGCCGGACTGTATCCTACGAGCAGTACTTC. Translated: CASSRTVSYEQYF.

This chain connects TRBV7-9 to TRBJ2-2; 8 nucleotides align to TRBD2. Germline V CDR1 and CDR2: SEHNR, FQNEAQ (reference sequence). Trimming cost V 2 bases and J 7 bases; bases outside gene matches: 6. This CDR3 has 15 amino acids. CDR3 in DNA: TGTGCCAGCAGCTTAAGAGCGGGAGTGGTCGGGGAGCTGTTTTTT. This sequence encodes CASSLRAGVVGELFF.

This clone was seen a handful of times. This chain uses TRBV19 with TRBJ1-1; D possibly corresponds to TRBD1 (5 bases). The ends were cut back, 7 bases at V and 4 bases at J, with 13 bases in the middle. CDR3 length: 13 amino acids. Germline CDR1 reads LNHDA; CDR2 reads SQIVND (reference sequence). CDR3 DNA: TGTGCCAGTACCCTAGATAGGGGCACTGAAGCTTTCTTT. This codes for CASTLDRGTEAFF.

The chain uses TRBV29-1 and TRBJ2-2; TRBD2 matches 14 bases. After removal of 4 bases from V and 5 bases from J, the junction contained 6 bases not matched to a gene. Germline lookup yields CDR1 SQVTM and CDR2 ANQGSEA. The CDR3 extends over 16 amino acids. This CDR3 reads CSVVTGTSGRTGELFF. The CDR3 DNA reads as TGCAGCGTTGTTACCGGGACTAGCGGGAGAACCGGGGAGCTGTTTTTT.

The chain combines TRBV6-5 with TRBJ2-1; 9 nucleotides line up with TRBD1. Germline V lookup: CDR1 MNHEY, CDR2 SVGAGI. J was trimmed by 15 bases and V by 4 bases; bases with no gene match: 16. The CDR3 extends over 15 amino acids. The CDR3 region is CASSFRDRVSVAGFF. The CDR3 DNA is TGTGCCAGCAGTTTCCGGGACAGGGTTTCTGTAGCAGGGTTCTTC.

This clone occurred a few times. The chain recombines TRBV19 with TRBJ1-5, with a weak D call TRBD1 (6 bases). The CDR3 runs to 15 residues. Deletions cut 5 bases from V and 3 bases from J, with 14 bases between. Germline V gene sequence: CDR1 LNHDA, CDR2 SQIVND (reference sequence). The CDR3 DNA reads as TGTGCCAGTAGTGGAGACAGGAGGAACAATCAGCCCCAGCATTTT. It specifies CASSGDRRNNQPQHF.

The chain has TRBV28 and TRBJ2-5, with 12 bases lining up with TRBD2. V dropped 5 bases and J dropped 2; count of bases not matched to a gene: 12. This CDR3 has 18 amino acids. Germline V lookup: CDR1 MDHEN, CDR2 SYDVKM. The CDR3 region is CASSMTSGRGPRQETQYF. The CDR3 DNA sequence: TGTGCCAGCAGTATGACTAGCGGGAGAGGGCCGAGGCAAGAGACCCAGTACTTC. The complete variable domain, with remaining parts taken from reference TRBV28 and TRBJ2-5, reads DVKVTQSSRYLVKRTGEKVFLECVQDMDHENMFWYRQDPGLGLRLIYFSYDVKMKEKGDIPEGYSVSREKKERFSLILESASTNQTSMYLCASSMTSGRGPRQETQYFGPGTRLLVL.

The chain links TRBV2 to TRBJ2-7; 9 bases agree with TRBD2. Germline V gene lookup returns CDR1 SNHLY and CDR2 FYNNEI. There are 13 residues in the CDR3. Trimming removed 6 bases from V and 2 bases from J; junction bases left unmatched: 2. The CDR3 loop reads CASRTSGTYEQYF. The CDR3 nucleotides read TGTGCCAGCAGGACTAGCGGTACCTACGAGCAGTACTTC.

The gene calls are TRBV6-1 and TRBJ1-1; D perhaps matches TRBD1 (6 bases). From germline, CDR1 is MNHNS and CDR2 SASEGT. The V gene lost 4 bases and the J gene lost 4 bases, with 25 bases spanning the gap. CDR3 size: 18 residues. The CDR3 nucleotides read TGTGCCAGCAGTGGAGGGCTCGGGACACCCATTCAGGTCACTGAAGCTTTCTTT. It specifies CASSGGLGTPIQVTEAFF.

The chain combines TRBV18 with TRBJ2-3, with 11 bases that match TRBD2. V lost 4 bases and J lost 1; bases outside the gene matches: 4. Germline-derived CDR1 and CDR2 are KGHSH and LQKENI. This CDR3 is 16 amino acids long. CDR3 amino acids: CASSLQTSGGTDTQYF. The CDR3, as DNA: TGTGCCAGCTCACTACAGACTAGCGGGGGCACAGATACGCAGTATTTT.

The V and J genes are TRBV4-2 and TRBJ2-2, with no clear D. The CDR3 has 15 residues. Trimming took 1 base from V and 5 from J, leaving 11 bases between them. The germline gives CDR1 LGHNA, CDR2 YNFKEQ. The CDR3 protein is CASSQGNSRTGELFF. As DNA, the CDR3 is TGTGCCAGCAGCCAAGGCAATAGCAGAACCGGGGAGCTGTTTTTT.

The J gene is TRBJ1-2, the V gene TRBV3-1 (or the pseudogene TRBV3-2), with 10 nucleotides matching TRBD1. This CDR3 is 15 amino acids long. CDR1 is LGHDT, CDR2 YNNKEL, per germline (reference sequence). V lost 0 bases, J lost 7 bases, and 5 bases stayed unmatched. The CDR3 DNA follows: TGTGCCAGCAGCCAAGACTTACGACAGGGGGCTGGCTACACCTTC. Encoded protein: CASSQDLRQGAGYTF.

This clone has just one count. The genes are TRBV6-5 and TRBJ2-5; 9 bases fit TRBD2. From germline, CDR1 is MNHEY and CDR2 SVGAGI. With 4 bases clipped from V and 2 bases from J, the junction kept 8 bases outside the gene matches. The CDR3 is made up of 16 amino acids. The CDR3: CASSLAGEGKQETQYF. CDR3 DNA: TGTGCCAGCAGTTTAGCGGGAGAGGGGAAACAAGAGACCCAGTACTTC.

This clone was observed a few times. The chain recombines TRBV27 with TRBJ1-4; no reliable D call. The CDR3 runs to 14 residues. Germline V lookup: CDR1 MNHEY, CDR2 SMNVEV (reference sequence). The ends were cut back, 4 bases at V and 2 bases at J, with 8 bases in the middle. The CDR3 sequence: CASSSLLTNEKLFF. CDR3 nucleotide sequence: TGTGCCAGCAGTTCCCTTCTTACTAATGAAAAACTGTTTTTT.

The rearrangement uses TRBV18 and TRBJ2-3; the match to TRBD1 covers 9 bases. Germline V CDR1 and CDR2: KGHSH, LQKENI. V was pared by 3 bases and J by 6 bases, with 7 bases of the junction left unmatched. The CDR3 runs 15 residues. The CDR3 DNA reads TGTGCCAGCTCACCCCGGACAGGGGCTTTGGATACGCAGTATTTT. Protein sequence: CASSPRTGALDTQYF. The full variable domain, rest sourced from reference TRBV18 and TRBJ2-3, is NAGVMQNPRHLVRRRGQEARLRCSPMKGHSHVYWYRQLPEEGLKFMVYLQKENIIDESGMPKERFSAEFPKEGPSILRIQQVVRGDSAAYFCASSPRTGALDTQYFGPGTRLTVL.

V and J are TRBV29-1 and TRBJ2-2; 7 bases line up with TRBD2. CDR1 is SQVTM and CDR2 is ANQGSEA in the germline V gene. Trimming took 7 bases from V and 1 from J; bases not matched to a gene: 6. This CDR3 spans 14 amino acids. The CDR3 coding sequence is TGCAGCGCCGCTAGCGGACTGAACACCGGGGAGCTGTTTTTT. Residues: CSAASGLNTGELFF.

V and J are TRBV7-3 and TRBJ2-6; TRBD2 matches 8 bases. Trimming cost V 2 bases and J 0 bases; bases outside gene matches: 0. Looked up from germline, CDR1 is SGHTA and CDR2 is FQGTGA. This CDR3 has 16 residues. The CDR3 sequence: CASSLRGGSGANVLTF. DNA for the CDR3: TGTGCCAGCAGCTTACGGGGGGGCTCTGGGGCCAACGTCCTGACTTTC.

Sample share makes this clone hyperexpanded. The chain has TRBV5-1 and TRBJ2-2, with TRBD2 matching over 9 bases. The CDR3 extends over 17 amino acids. With 4 bases clipped from V and 0 bases from J, the junction kept 7 bases outside the gene matches. CDR1 SGHRS and CDR2 YFSETQ come from the germline V gene. CDR3 sequence: CASSPVGGRANTGELFF. CDR3 DNA: TGCGCCAGCAGCCCAGTTGGCGGGAGGGCGAACACCGGGGAGCTGTTTTTT.

The chain combines TRBV10-3 with TRBJ1-6; D ambiguous. The CDR3 consists of 13 residues. Trimming took 7 bases from V and 10 from J, leaving 14 bases between them. Germline V gives CDR1 ENHRY, CDR2 SYGVKD. CDR3 DNA sequence: TGTGCCATCAACCCCAGGCCGTGGTCACCCCTCCACTTT. It yields the protein CAINPRPWSPLHF.

The rearrangement joins TRBV7-8 to TRBJ1-5; 9 bases match TRBD1. With V trimmed by 0 bases and J by 6 bases, 9 bases remained unmatched. Germline CDR1 and CDR2: SGHVS and FQNEAQ. This CDR3 has 17 residues. CDR3 region: CASSLAIGGTGSQPQHF. The DNA for the CDR3 is TGTGCCAGCAGCTTAGCGATAGGCGGGACAGGGTCTCAGCCCCAGCATTTT.

This chain joins TRBV19 and TRBJ2-1; maybe TRBD1 (6 bases). The V gene's germline CDR1 is LNHDA and CDR2 SQIVND (reference sequence). This CDR3 contains 16 residues. With 8 bases removed from V and 1 base from J, the gap between germline ends came to 18 bases. This CDR3 reads CASGPLTGTSYNEQFF. Written as DNA, the CDR3 is TGTGCCAGTGGGCCCCTTACAGGGACATCCTACAATGAGCAGTTCTTC.

The V and J genes are TRBV6-1 and TRBJ2-7; a weak D match, TRBD1 (5 bases). Germline V lookup: CDR1 MNHNS, CDR2 SASEGT. V was trimmed by 7 bases and J by 4 bases, leaving 14 bases between them. The CDR3 length is 13 residues. CDR3 sequence: CASMKGLAYEQYF. The CDR3, as DNA: TGTGCCAGCATGAAGGGGCTTGCTTACGAGCAGTACTTC.

There are a few counts of this clone. The gene calls are TRBV19 and TRBJ1-6; D possibly corresponds to TRBD1 (5 bases). V was trimmed by 7 bases and J by 7 bases, leaving 11 bases between them. Germline CDR1 reads LNHDA; CDR2 reads SQIVND (reference sequence). The CDR3 contains 13 residues. The CDR3 DNA reads as TGTGCCAGTATGGCAGGGTGGAATTCACCCCTCCACTTT. It yields the protein CASMAGWNSPLHF.

This clone was seen more than once but under ten times. The chain employs TRBV9 and TRBJ2-1; 8 nucleotides align to TRBD2. After removal of 4 bases from V and 6 bases from J, the junction contained 6 bases not matched to a gene. This CDR3 comprises 14 residues. Looked up from germline, CDR1 is SGDLS and CDR2 is YYNGEE. CDR3 sequence reads: CASSRTSLLNEQFF. CDR3 DNA: TGTGCCAGCAGCCGGACTAGCCTTCTCAATGAGCAGTTCTTC.

The V and J genes are TRBV6-5 and TRBJ1-2, with D possibly being TRBD1 (5 bases). CDR1 is MNHEY and CDR2 is SVGAGI in the germline V gene. The V end lost 5 bases, the J end lost 1 base, and 11 bases lay between the germline ends. This CDR3 comprises 14 residues. Here the CDR3 DNA reads TGTGCCAGCAGTCGGCGGGGGTTTAACTATGGCTACACCTTC. Translating it yields CASSRRGFNYGYTF.